A selection of T cell receptor beta chains follows, all from one sample in a study of blood T cell repertoires in COVID-19. The method was immunoSEQ multiplex PCR; TCRdb's version includes in-frame clones alone and lacks a portion of them. The sample lists approximately 500,000 clones, 70% to 90% seen once, with approximately 2.9% in the top ten. The sample consisted of peripheral blood. The source of these receptors is a human donor in a cohort sampled during active COVID-19. Each CDR3 is given with its conserved first and last residue. Each record gives: J gene, clone size, D gene, V gene, CDR3 DNA, CDR3 protein. The D gene is left open where the match is weak. The size field is filled for only some rows; it gives once, few, many or a size class.

J gene: TRBJ2-1
clone size: .
D gene: TRBD1
V gene: TRBV30
CDR3 DNA: TGTGCCTGGTTGAACCGGGACAGGAATTACAATGAGCAGTTCTTC
CDR3 protein: CAWLNRDRNYNEQFF

J gene: TRBJ1-6
clone size: .
D gene: .
V gene: TRBV27
CDR3 DNA: TGTGCCAGCAGTTTACTCCCGGAGAGGCCCCTCCACTTT
CDR3 protein: CASSLLPERPLHF

J gene: TRBJ1-5
clone size: .
D gene: TRBD1
V gene: TRBV19
CDR3 DNA: TGTGCCAGTAGTATGCTACAGGGGCAGTCCCAGCATTTT
CDR3 protein: CASSMLQGQSQHF

J gene: TRBJ1-5
clone size: .
D gene: TRBD1
V gene: TRBV27
CDR3 DNA: TGTGCCAGCAGTCCCCTTATGGGGACAGGTAGCAATCAGCCCCAGCATTTT
CDR3 protein: CASSPLMGTGSNQPQHF

J gene: TRBJ2-2
clone size: .
D gene: .
V gene: TRBV28
CDR3 DNA: TGTGCCAGCAGTTTAATGCAGGGGCGAGGGAACACCGGGGAGCTGTTTTTT
CDR3 protein: CASSLMQGRGNTGELFF

J gene: TRBJ1-1
clone size: .
D gene: .
V gene: TRBV5-4
CDR3 DNA: TGTGCCAGCAGCGCCTATACAGGGATCAACACTGAAGCTTTCTTT
CDR3 protein: CASSAYTGINTEAFF

J gene: TRBJ1-1
clone size: .
D gene: .
V gene: TRBV18
CDR3 DNA: TGTGCCAGCTCTCCAGAGCGTGAAGCTTTCTTT
CDR3 protein: CASSPEREAFF

J gene: TRBJ1-3
clone size: .
D gene: .
V gene: TRBV6-5
CDR3 DNA: TGTGCGAGCCACCAAGGGGCTGGAAACACCATATATTTT
CDR3 protein: CASHQGAGNTIYF

J gene: TRBJ1-2
clone size: once
D gene: TRBD1
V gene: TRBV9
CDR3 DNA: TGTGCCAGCAGCGATCCGGGACAGGGGGACTATGGCTACACCTTC
CDR3 protein: CASSDPGQGDYGYTF

J gene: TRBJ2-7
clone size: .
D gene: .
V gene: TRBV12-3/TRBV12-4
CDR3 DNA: TGTGCCAGCACAGGGCAGGTCTACAACGAGCAGTACTTC
CDR3 protein: CASTGQVYNEQYF

J gene: TRBJ2-3
clone size: .
D gene: .
V gene: TRBV27
CDR3 DNA: TGTGCCAGCAGTTTATCGACTCGATGGCCCCTCACAGATACGCAGTATTTT
CDR3 protein: CASSLSTRWPLTDTQYF

J gene: TRBJ2-2
clone size: .
D gene: TRBD1
V gene: TRBV7-9
CDR3 DNA: TGTGCCAGCAGCTTAGGGACAGGGGGCGCAGGCGGGGAGCTGTTTTTT
CDR3 protein: CASSLGTGGAGGELFF

J gene: TRBJ2-1
clone size: .
D gene: TRBD2
V gene: TRBV10-3
CDR3 DNA: TGTGCCATCAGGGGGGAGGGACGTTATTACAATGAGCAGTTCTTC
CDR3 protein: CAIRGEGRYYNEQFF

J gene: TRBJ1-4
clone size: .
D gene: .
V gene: TRBV27
CDR3 DNA: TGTGCCAGCAGTTCCGCTCAGGGATATGGAGAAAAACTGTTTTTT
CDR3 protein: CASSSAQGYGEKLFF

J gene: TRBJ2-3
clone size: once
D gene: TRBD1
V gene: TRBV7-7
CDR3 DNA: TGTGCTAGCAGCCCCAGGGGGAGCACAGATACGCAGTATTTT
CDR3 protein: CASSPRGSTDTQYF

J gene: TRBJ2-7
clone size: .
D gene: .
V gene: TRBV5-6
CDR3 DNA: TGTGCCAGCTCAACAGTGAGCTCCTACGAGCAGTACTTC
CDR3 protein: CASSTVSSYEQYF

J gene: TRBJ2-7
clone size: .
D gene: .
V gene: TRBV6-2/TRBV6-3
CDR3 DNA: TGTGCCAGCAGTTACGGGGGGGCTTCGCGACCCGAGCAGTACTTC
CDR3 protein: CASSYGGASRPEQYF

J gene: TRBJ2-1
clone size: .
D gene: TRBD1
V gene: TRBV10-3
CDR3 DNA: TGTGCCATCAGTGATAGGGACAGGGGGCGCATTGAGCAGTTCTTC
CDR3 protein: CAISDRDRGRIEQFF

J gene: TRBJ1-4
clone size: .
D gene: .
V gene: TRBV15
CDR3 DNA: TGTGCCACCAGCAGAGGGGTAACGGGGGGCGGTGAAAAACTGTTTTTT
CDR3 protein: CATSRGVTGGGEKLFF

J gene: TRBJ1-1
clone size: .
D gene: .
V gene: TRBV1
CDR3 DNA: TGCACCAGCAGCCAAGATTTGGCAGCGGTCGCGACTGAAGCTTTCTTT
CDR3 protein: CTSSQDLAAVATEAFF

J gene: TRBJ2-3
clone size: .
D gene: .
V gene: TRBV5-1
CDR3 DNA: TGCGCCAGCAGCTTGGCCCGTGGCGGCGATACGCAGTATTTT
CDR3 protein: CASSLARGGDTQYF

J gene: TRBJ2-5
clone size: .
D gene: TRBD2
V gene: TRBV30
CDR3 DNA: TGTGCCTGCGCTAGCGGGAGTGGGGTTGAGACCCAGTACTTC
CDR3 protein: CACASGSGVETQYF